The following is a T cell receptor (beta chain) sequence with its context. The data originate from a study of T-cell reconstitution after alpha-beta-depleted transplantation in children. Unique molecular identifiers tagged the TCRbeta library. TCRdb re-called the PCR reads through MiXCR, storing one row per CDR3 protein. This table holds approximately 590,000 distinct CDR3 sequences, roughly a tenth found once. With 1 base removed from V and 7 bases from J, the gap between germline ends came to 14 bases. From germline, CDR1 is DFQATT and CDR2 SNEGSKA (reference sequence). The CDR3 is made up of 13 amino acids.

This TCR was recovered from a human donor who donated a stem cell graft to a child with acute myeloid leukemia. Specimen: PBMCs from the stem cell graft donor, collected from the stem cell graft. V usage is TRBV20-1 and J usage is TRBJ2-7, with a tentative D call TRBD2 (6 bases). This chain's CDR3 is CSARVGGPSEQYF. CDR3 in DNA: TGCAGTGCTAGAGTAGGAGGGCCGAGTGAGCAGTACTTC.